Listed here are 6 T cell receptor beta chains from one sample, sequenced in a study of blood T cell repertoires in COVID-19. TCRdb's copy holds only in-frame clones and misses some; the assay was immunoSEQ multiplex PCR. The data show roughly 120,000 clones, 75% to 90% seen once. Material: peripheral blood. These receptors came from a man in his 70s with active or convalescent COVID-19.

The genes are TRBV5-1 and TRBJ2-1; TRBD2 matches at 7 bases. J gave up 9 bases and V 5 bases, and 8 bases lay outside the gene matches. CDR3 length: 13 amino acids. The germline V gene encodes CDR1 SGHRS and CDR2 YFSETQ. The CDR3 DNA reads as TGCGCCAGCAGGGGGGAGGGTTCTATTGAGCAGTTCTTC. This translates into CASRGEGSIEQFF.

The chain is built from TRBV19 and TRBJ2-3; 9 bases are a match to TRBD2. The trim removed 3 bases at V and 3 bases at J, leaving 4 bases unmatched. Germline CDR1 and CDR2: LNHDA and SQIVND (reference sequence). The CDR3 runs 15 residues. The CDR3 here is CASSIGGRVTDTQYF. Written as DNA, the CDR3 is TGTGCCAGTAGTATCGGCGGGAGGGTAACAGATACGCAGTATTTT.

V gene TRBV28 combines with J gene TRBJ2-7; D possibly corresponds to TRBD1 (6 bases). Trimming pared 5 bases from V and 3 bases from J, leaving 11 bases between. The CDR3 totals 13 residues. Germline V CDR1 and CDR2: MDHEN, SYDVKM. DNA for the CDR3: TGTGCCAGCAGTCGTCCGGACAGCTACGAGCAGTACTTC. As protein: CASSRPDSYEQYF.

V and J are TRBV28 and TRBJ1-4, with a weak D call TRBD1 (5 bases). Trimming removed 3 bases from V and 5 bases from J, with 13 bases in between. There are 15 residues in the CDR3. Germline CDR1 MDHEN, CDR2 SYDVKM. Here the CDR3 reads CASSLPGQGNEKLFF. The CDR3 region has the DNA TGTGCCAGCAGTTTGCCCGGACAAGGAAATGAAAAACTGTTTTTT.

V gene TRBV19 combines with J gene TRBJ1-4, with a tentative D call TRBD1 (6 bases). The V gene's germline CDR1 is LNHDA and CDR2 SQIVND (reference sequence). V was shortened by 5 bases and J by 6 bases, with 16 bases between the two germline ends. The CDR3 consists of 15 residues. CDR3 coding DNA: TGTGCCAGTAGTGCCACAGGGAGTGGCGATGAAAAACTGTTTTTT. It encodes CASSATGSGDEKLFF.

The chain carries TRBV6-1 and TRBJ2-7; TRBD2 agrees at 8 bases. V lost 4 bases to trimming and J lost 6 bases; unmatched junction nucleotides: 8. This CDR3 region has 14 residues. Germline V lookup: CDR1 MNHNS, CDR2 SASEGT. CDR3 in amino acids: CASSAETSEGEQYF. In nucleotides, the CDR3 is TGTGCCAGCAGTGCCGAGACTAGCGAGGGCGAGCAGTACTTC.